Presented here are 26 T cell receptor beta chains from one specimen sequenced in a study of STAT5B mutations in CD4+ large granular lymphocyte leukemia. Libraries were prepared by immunoSEQ multiplex PCR; TCRdb keeps only in-frame clonotypes and omits some of them. The table lists fewer than 5,000 clones, around nine tenths of them singletons. The sequenced sample consisted of PBMCs. The receptors shown here come from a man in his forties or fifties with CD4+ T-cell large granular lymphocyte leukemia.

The J gene is TRBJ1-5, the V gene TRBV5-1; 9 nucleotides align to TRBD1. V dropped 4 bases and J dropped 4; count of bases not matched to a gene: 6. CDR3 length: 15 amino acids. Germline V lookup: CDR1 SGHRS, CDR2 YFSETQ. The CDR3 sequence: CASSDGTGRNQPQHF. DNA of the CDR3: TGCGCCAGCAGCGACGGGACAGGGAGGAATCAGCCCCAGCATTTT.

V gene TRBV10-3 combines with J gene TRBJ2-2, with D possibly being TRBD2 (5 bases). CDR3 size: 14 residues. Trimming took 1 base from V and 2 from J, leaving 5 bases between them. Germline assignment: CDR1 ENHRY and CDR2 SYGVKD. CDR3 DNA sequence: TGTGCCATCAGTGAGTGGACTAACACCGGGGAGCTGTTTTTT. Translating it yields CAISEWTNTGELFF.

This sequence joins TRBV11-2 and TRBJ2-5; TRBD1 agrees at 7 bases. With V trimmed by 4 bases and J by 4 bases, 3 bases remained unmatched. CDR3 length: 13 amino acids. Germline CDR1 reads SGHAT; CDR2 reads FQNNGV. This CDR3 reads CASSSDRVETQYF. The CDR3, as DNA: TGTGCCAGCAGCTCCGACAGGGTAGAGACCCAGTACTTC.

The chain employs TRBV28 and TRBJ1-5; a possible D gene is TRBD1 (5 bases). Trimming left V 7 bases short and J 0 bases short, with 13 bases between. The CDR3 is 15 amino acids. Per germline, CDR1 MDHEN and CDR2 SYDVKM. Written as DNA, the CDR3 is TGTGCCAGCACCGGGGGGGGGAATAGCAATCAGCCCCAGCATTTT. Protein product: CASTGGGNSNQPQHF.

A few counts support this clone. The chain is built from TRBV2 and TRBJ1-1; TRBD1 aligns across 7 bases. This CDR3 region has 13 residues. V gave up 6 bases and J gave up 2 bases; unmatched junction bases: 3. Per germline, CDR1 SNHLY and CDR2 FYNNEI. CDR3 amino acids: CASSRQGNTEAFF. CDR3 DNA: TGTGCCAGCAGCCGACAGGGAAACACTGAAGCTTTCTTT.

Regarding this clone: The junction and the germline gene differ at one end; a read error may be behind it. Other DNA sequences from this sample encode an identical CDR3 as well. The chain links TRBV2 to TRBJ1-1, with D hard to call. This CDR3 region has 13 residues. Germline CDR1 is SNHLY and CDR2 is FYNNEI. The CDR3 sequence is CASSEVRNTEAFF. The CDR3 nucleotides read TGTGCTAGCAGTGAAGTGCGGAACACTGAAGCTTTCTTT.

This sequence joins TRBV6-4 and TRBJ1-4; TRBD1 might be the D (5 bases). V lost 4 bases to trimming and J lost 5 bases, with 11 bases between them. Germline lookup yields CDR1 MRHNA and CDR2 SNTAGT. This CDR3 has 14 residues. The DNA for the CDR3 is TGTGCCAGCAGTGTGAGGGGAGGGAATGAAAAACTGTTTTTT. Protein product: CASSVRGGNEKLFF.

The chain uses TRBV5-1 and TRBJ2-5; 9 nucleotides line up with TRBD1. CDR1 and CDR2 from the germline V gene are SGHRS and YFSETQ. The CDR3 contains 14 residues. Trimming cost V 2 bases and J 3 bases; bases outside gene matches: 2. CDR3 loop: CASSFGQGKETQYF. The CDR3 DNA follows: TGCGCCAGCAGCTTCGGACAGGGGAAAGAGACCCAGTACTTC.

V and J are TRBV11-2 and TRBJ2-7, with 8 bases identical to TRBD2. The CDR3 spans 16 residues. The ends lost 0 bases at V and 4 bases at J; junction bases unmatched: 8. CDR1 and CDR2 (germline): SGHAT, FQNNGV. This CDR3 reads CASSLDAAGGRYEQYF. DNA for the CDR3: TGTGCCAGCAGCTTAGATGCCGCGGGAGGAAGGTACGAGCAGTACTTC.

This clone was recorded once. This chain joins TRBV4-2 and TRBJ2-3, with D tentatively TRBD1 or TRBD2 (6 bases each). The V end lost 6 bases, the J end lost 3 bases, and 19 bases lay between the germline ends. The CDR3 sequence is 16 residues long. CDR1 and CDR2 from the germline V gene are LGHNA and YNFKEQ. CDR3 region: CASSPYSGAGTDTQYF. Here the CDR3 DNA reads TGTGCCAGCAGTCCATACTCAGGGGCGGGGACAGATACGCAGTATTTT.

This clone was seen just once. The chain uses TRBV10-3 and TRBJ1-5; a possible D gene is TRBD1 (5 bases). Deletions cut 3 bases from V and 5 bases from J, with 11 bases between. The CDR3 contains 14 residues. CDR1 is ENHRY, CDR2 SYGVKD, per germline. The CDR3 is CAISDYSRDQPQHF. Here the CDR3 DNA reads TGTGCCATCAGTGACTACAGCAGGGATCAGCCCCAGCATTTT.

The gene calls are TRBV7-6 and TRBJ1-1; D unresolved. V was shortened by 0 bases and J by 5 bases, with 7 bases between the two germline ends. The germline CDR1 and CDR2 sequences are SGHVS and FNYEAQ. The CDR3 loop spans 13 amino acids. The CDR3 bases are TGTGCCAGCAGCTTAGCGGTTGGAACTGAAGCTTTCTTT. Translation: CASSLAVGTEAFF.

The chain has TRBV30 and TRBJ2-6; D tentatively fits TRBD1 or TRBD2 (6 bases each). The CDR3 covers 15 residues. Germline-derived CDR1 and CDR2 are GTSNPN and SVGIG (reference sequence). The V end lost 3 bases, the J end lost 0 bases, and 9 bases lay between the germline ends. The chain's CDR3 is CAWREGVSGANVLTF. The CDR3 region has the DNA TGTGCCTGGAGGGAGGGGGTCTCTGGGGCCAACGTCCTGACTTTC.

J is TRBJ1-5 and V is TRBV7-2; no definite D call. The CDR3 has 14 residues. Germline V lookup: CDR1 SGHTA, CDR2 FQGNSA. Trimming took 1 base from V and 3 from J, leaving 7 bases between them. CDR3 DNA sequence: TGTGCCAGCAGCTTAGTAGTCACCAATCAGCCCCAGCATTTT. Protein sequence: CASSLVVTNQPQHF.

The rearrangement joins TRBV25-1 to TRBJ2-2; 9 bases agree with TRBD1. CDR3 size: 16 residues. Germline loops: CDR1 MGHDK, CDR2 SYGVNS. V gave up 3 bases and J gave up 3 bases; unmatched junction bases: 5. CDR3 DNA sequence: TGTGCCAGCAGTGACCACCGGGACAGGGACACCGGGGAGCTGTTTTTT. Protein sequence: CASSDHRDRDTGELFF.

The chain recombines TRBV11-3 with TRBJ2-3; the D gene is possibly TRBD2 (5 bases). Per germline, CDR1 SGHNT and CDR2 YENEEA. The CDR3 totals 14 residues. V was clipped by 1 base and J by 10 bases, with 15 bases between them. This chain's CDR3 is CASSLALVGDPQYF. The CDR3, as DNA: TGTGCCAGCAGCTTAGCACTAGTTGGGGATCCGCAGTATTTT.

V is TRBV28 and J is TRBJ2-5; 10 nucleotides agree with TRBD2. The V gene's germline CDR1 is MDHEN and CDR2 SYDVKM. Trimming at V came to 10 bases and at J to 2 bases, leaving 13 bases not matched to a gene. This CDR3 spans 16 amino acids. The CDR3 coding sequence is TGTGCCACCCGTGACCCGGGACTAGCGTTACAAGAGACCCAGTACTTC. Protein: CATRDPGLALQETQYF.

This clone was detected only a few times. This chain connects TRBV25-1 to TRBJ2-7; unclear D gene. Trimming left V 1 base short and J 4 bases short, with 14 bases between. The CDR3 runs 15 residues. Germline lookup yields CDR1 MGHDK and CDR2 SYGVNS. For the CDR3, the DNA is TGTGCCAGCAGTGAATGGAGTAGCTCCGGGTACGAGCAGTACTTC. It translates to CASSEWSSSGYEQYF.

This chain connects TRBV28 to TRBJ1-1; no clear D. Germline loops: CDR1 MDHEN, CDR2 SYDVKM. This CDR3 region has 14 residues. Trimming pared 5 bases from V and 0 bases from J, leaving 10 bases between. The CDR3, as DNA: TGTGCCAGCAGTCTCACGGGTATGAACACTGAAGCTTTCTTT. It translates to CASSLTGMNTEAFF. The full variable domain, completed using reference TRBV28 and TRBJ1-1, is DVKVTQSSRYLVKRTGEKVFLECVQDMDHENMFWYRQDPGLGLRLIYFSYDVKMKEKGDIPEGYSVSREKKERFSLILESASTNQTSMYLCASSLTGMNTEAFFGQGTRLTVV.

In this sample, this clone turned up once. The CDR3 region is CASSLGGVQPQHF. The CDR3 nucleotides are TGTGCCAGCAGCTTAGGGGGCGTTCAGCCCCAGCATTTT. The rearrangement joins TRBV5-4 to TRBJ1-5; 7 nucleotides agree with TRBD1. J was trimmed by 6 bases and V by 2 bases; bases with no gene match: 2. This CDR3 contains 13 residues. The germline gives CDR1 SGHNT, CDR2 YYREEE (reference sequence).

The chain combines TRBV5-6 with TRBJ2-5; no reliable D call. Gene TRBJ2-7 matches the end of the DNA better, so the J call may be wrong. CDR1 and CDR2 (germline): SGHDT, YYEEEE. The CDR3 runs to 11 residues. The DNA for the CDR3 is TGTGCCAGCAGCGTCTCCTACGAGCAGTACTTC. Protein product: CASSVSYEQYF.

This clone was seen more than once but under ten times. This chain uses TRBV6-5 with TRBJ1-1; D is uncertain. Per germline, CDR1 MNHEY and CDR2 SVGAGI. The ends were cut back, 10 bases at V and 5 bases at J, with 14 bases in the middle. This CDR3 region has 12 residues. The CDR3 loop is CATQPVGTEAFF. The CDR3 DNA follows: TGTGCCACCCAACCAGTGGGGACTGAAGCTTTCTTT.

The rearrangement links TRBV11-3 to TRBJ2-5, with TRBD2 matching 7 bases. This CDR3 contains 15 residues. Looked up from germline, CDR1 is SGHNT and CDR2 is YENEEA. J lost 4 bases, V lost 5 bases, and 10 bases had no gene match. The CDR3 loop is CASSKLTGGGETQYF. The CDR3 DNA follows: TGTGCCAGCAGCAAGCTGACGGGGGGAGGAGAGACCCAGTACTTC.

The V call is TRBV5-6, the J call TRBJ1-2; D gene ambiguous. Per the germline V gene, CDR1 is SGHDT and CDR2 is YYEEEE. The CDR3 is 14 residues long. Trimming removed 0 bases at V and 8 bases at J, with 14 bases between. The CDR3 DNA is TGTGCCAGCAGCTTGGGCTCAGGTCCCCCGGGCTACACCTTC. Its translation: CASSLGSGPPGYTF.

The chain joins TRBV5-1 to TRBJ2-5; D remains unclear. The CDR3 runs to 15 residues. V dropped 4 bases and J dropped 3 bases, with 16 bases sitting between them. Germline V gives CDR1 SGHRS, CDR2 YFSETQ. Here the CDR3 DNA reads TGCGCCAGCAGCCTCATGCGACGTTCGAAAGAGACCCAGTACTTC. It encodes CASSLMRRSKETQYF.

The chain has TRBV5-1 and TRBJ1-1; 10 bases map to TRBD1. The CDR3 sequence is 16 residues long. Germline lookup yields CDR1 SGHRS and CDR2 YFSETQ. J lost 0 bases, V lost 2 bases, and 4 bases had no gene match. CDR3 DNA: TGCGCCAGCAGCTTAGGGACAGGGGACTTGAACACTGAAGCTTTCTTT. This gives the protein CASSLGTGDLNTEAFF. Full variable domain (outside the CDR3, taken from reference TRBV5-1 and TRBJ1-1): KAGVTQTPRYLIKTRGQQVTLSCSPISGHRSVSWYQQTPGQGLQFLFEYFSETQRNKGNFPGRFSGRQFSNSRSEMNVSTLELGDSALYLCASSLGTGDLNTEAFFGQGTRLTVV.